Below, one T cell receptor (beta chain) is given with its context. This table comes from immunoSEQ multiplex PCR, and its TCRdb copy is limited to in-frame clones, with some not included. This table has roughly 120,000 clones, around 84% appearing once. The source of the sample is a study of blood T cell repertoires in COVID-19. Across the whole study: There were acute and convalescent COVID-19 samples, and they came from the United States, Italy and Spain. In each case, the material was cDNA or gDNA derived from T cells, B-cell-depleted T cells, or PBMCs.

Trimming left V 7 bases short and J 4 bases short, with 14 bases between. The CDR3 contains 14 residues. CDR1 is SNHLY, CDR2 FYNNEI, per germline. This chain links TRBV2 with TRBJ1-5; possibly TRBD1 for D (5 bases). Sequencing was carried out using peripheral blood. The TCR sequence derives from a human donor in a cohort sampled during active COVID-19. CDR3 DNA sequence: TGTGCCAGCATGGAAGGGGCTAGAAATCAGCCCCAGCATTTT. Its translation: CASMEGARNQPQHF. The full variable domain, completed using reference TRBV2 and TRBJ1-5, is EPEVTQTPSHQVTQMGQEVILRCVPISNHLYFYWYRQILGQKVEFLVSFYNNEISEKSEIFDDQFSVERPDGSNFTLKIRSTKLEDSAMYFCASMEGARNQPQHFGDGTRLSIL.